These 32 T cell receptor beta chains were all obtained from the same sample, sequenced in a study of T cell repertoires in cytomegalovirus infection. TCRdb itself ran the reads through MiXCR, one entry per CDR3 protein. This sample has about 680,000 distinct CDR3 sequences, with more than 20% found just once. The specimen was CD8+ T cells from PBMCs. The receptors originated from a human donor in good health (CMV status not recorded). Some clones in this sample may be carry-over from other donors' samples.

The V call is TRBV6-5, the J call TRBJ2-7; D might be TRBD2 (7 bases). V dropped 5 bases and J dropped 3 bases, with 26 bases sitting between them. The CDR3 covers 18 residues. The germline V gene encodes CDR1 MNHEY and CDR2 SVGAGI. This CDR3 is CASSLTGLYGGAYYEQYF. CDR3 sequence (DNA): TGTGCCAGCAGTCTCACCGGCCTCTATGGGGGGGCCTACTACGAGCAGTACTTC.

In this sample, this clonotype turned up a few times. The gene calls are TRBV6-2 or TRBV6-3 and TRBJ2-6; 7 nucleotides align to TRBD1. Trimming removed 8 bases from V and 1 base from J; junction bases left unmatched: 11. CDR3 size: 17 residues. Germline lookup yields CDR1 MNHEY and CDR2 SVGEGT. CDR3 bases: TGTGCCAGCGGCCCCCAGGGGGATCAATCTGGGGCCAACGTCCTGACTTTC. Translating gives CASGPQGDQSGANVLTF.

As for this clonotype: A read error may be the cause here, since a much bigger clone is one base away. The gene calls are TRBV7-6 and TRBJ2-1; 7 bases are shared with TRBD2. In germline, CDR1 is SGHVS, CDR2 FNYEAQ. The CDR3 loop spans 15 amino acids. DNA for the CDR3: TGTGCCAGCAGCCAAGGGTGGGGGGGAAACAATGAGCTGTTCTTC. Its translation: CASSQGWGGNNELFF.

V is TRBV7-9 and J is TRBJ2-1, with D perhaps matching TRBD1 (6 bases). With the DNA end fitting TRBJ2-7 better, the J assignment may be wrong. CDR1 is SEHNR and CDR2 is FQNEAQ in the germline V gene (reference sequence). This CDR3 is 14 amino acids long. This chain's CDR3 is CASSFDRFYNEQYF. The CDR3, as DNA: TGTGCCAGCAGCTTCGACAGGTTCTACAATGAGCAGTACTTC.

This clonotype occurred once. This chain uses TRBV12-3 or TRBV12-4 with TRBJ2-5, with TRBD1 as a possible D gene (5 bases). The CDR3 is 14 residues long. Trimming removed 3 bases at V and 2 bases at J, with 10 bases between. The CDR3 loop is CASSFQTEQETQYF. CDR3 sequence (DNA): TGTGCCAGCAGTTTTCAGACAGAGCAAGAGACCCAGTACTTC.

This clonotype was detected only a few times. Just one base apart from a much larger clone, this may be a read error. The chain links TRBV7-6 to TRBJ2-7; D possibly corresponds to TRBD2 (6 bases). Germline lookup yields CDR1 SGHVS and CDR2 FNYEAQ. This CDR3 comprises 12 residues. The CDR3 sequence: CAARRGVGEQYF. CDR3 nucleotide sequence: TGTGCGGCCCGGCGGGGTGTGGGGGAGCAGTACTTC.

This clonotype was observed many times. The J gene is TRBJ1-2, the V gene TRBV6-6; D perhaps matches TRBD1 (6 bases). The CDR3 is 16 amino acids. With 2 bases removed from V and 2 bases from J, the gap between germline ends came to 15 bases. Germline assignment: CDR1 MNHNY and CDR2 SVGAGI (reference sequence). As DNA, the CDR3 is TGTGCCAGCAGTTACGAAAGGGGGGGTACGAACTATGGCTACACCTTC. Encoded protein: CASSYERGGTNYGYTF.

The chain is built from TRBV4-2 and TRBJ1-6; D gene ambiguous. V dropped 0 bases and J dropped 7 bases, with 10 bases sitting between them. The CDR3 contains 15 residues. Germline lookup yields CDR1 LGHNA and CDR2 YNFKEQ. The CDR3 coding sequence is TGTGCCAGCAGCCAAGACCAAGCTGTCAATTCACCCCTCCACTTT. It translates to CASSQDQAVNSPLHF.

This clonotype was observed a handful of times. This rearrangement joins TRBV20-1 to TRBJ2-2; TRBD1 matches 8 bases. The CDR3 contains 14 residues. Per the germline V gene, CDR1 is DFQATT and CDR2 is SNEGSKA (reference sequence). With V trimmed by 2 bases and J by 6 bases, 5 bases remained unmatched. The CDR3 nucleotides read TGCAGTGCTAGATTAGGACAGGGCGCCGGGGAGCTGTTTTTT. Its protein is CSARLGQGAGELFF.

About this clonotype: This may be a read error: a much more frequent sequence differs by one nucleotide. This CDR3 is missing its conserved last phenylalanine or tryptophan, likely due to a read error. V usage is TRBV7-9 and J usage is TRBJ1-4; TRBD1 agrees at 9 bases. Germline assignment: CDR1 SEHNR and CDR2 FQNEAQ (reference sequence). This CDR3 is 15 amino acids long. Trimming at V came to 5 bases and at J to 7 bases, leaving 8 bases not matched to a gene. The CDR3 DNA is TGTGCCAGCAGCCGAACAGGGGGCACTCTTGAAAAACTGTTTTTA. This gives the protein CASSRTGGTLEKLFL.

This rearrangement joins TRBV7-9 to TRBJ1-1, with 8 bases aligning to TRBD1. Trimming removed 5 bases from V and 6 bases from J; junction bases left unmatched: 11. Germline V lookup: CDR1 SEHNR, CDR2 FQNEAQ (reference sequence). The CDR3 loop spans 15 amino acids. CDR3 in DNA: TGTGCCAGCAGCATACGGACAGGGTCTCCCCCTGAAGCTTTCTTT. This codes for CASSIRTGSPPEAFF.

The chain combines TRBV6-2 or TRBV6-3 with TRBJ2-3; perhaps TRBD1 as D (6 bases). Trimming took 6 bases from V and 2 from J, leaving 24 bases between them. The CDR3 consists of 18 residues. CDR1 is MNHEY, CDR2 SVGEGT, per germline. CDR3 protein: CASRGWTGGQFDTDTQYF. CDR3 nucleotides: TGTGCCAGCAGAGGGTGGACTGGGGGACAATTCGACACAGATACGCAGTATTTT.

In its sample, this clonotype was seen a few times. The V and J genes are TRBV6-5 and TRBJ2-1, with a tentative D call TRBD1 (6 bases). Germline V CDR1 and CDR2: MNHEY, SVGAGI. The CDR3 runs 15 residues. V was pared by 5 bases and J by 3 bases, with 14 bases between. This chain's CDR3 is CASSTGNPYYNEQFF. For the CDR3, the DNA is TGTGCCAGCAGTACAGGGAATCCGTACTACAATGAGCAGTTCTTC.

J is TRBJ2-2 and V is TRBV7-2; the match to TRBD2 covers 10 bases. CDR1 is SGHTA, CDR2 FQGNSA, per germline. The CDR3 covers 17 residues. Trimming cost V 2 bases and J 6 bases; bases outside gene matches: 9. The CDR3 sequence: CASSLPPPAGGPGELFF. The DNA of the CDR3 is TGTGCCAGCAGCTTACCCCCCCCAGCGGGGGGGCCCGGGGAGCTGTTTTTT.

This clonotype was seen a few times. The genes are TRBV12-5 and TRBJ1-2; D uncertain. CDR3 length equals 12 residues. The germline gives CDR1 LGHNT, CDR2 FRNRAP. Trimming took 5 bases from V and 4 from J, leaving 8 bases between them. CDR3 sequence: CASGLGGYGYTF. CDR3 sequence (DNA): TGTGCTAGTGGTCTCGGAGGCTATGGCTACACCTTC.

This clonotype occurred a few times. This chain joins TRBV2 and TRBJ2-3; TRBD1 matches 7 bases. CDR3 length equals 16 residues. The germline V gene has CDR1 SNHLY and CDR2 FYNNEI. Trimming at V came to 3 bases and at J to 1 base, leaving 7 bases not matched to a gene. CDR3: CASSESRTGRTDTQYF. As DNA, the CDR3 is TGTGCCAGCAGTGAGAGTCGGACAGGACGCACAGATACGCAGTATTTT.

The gene calls are TRBV13 and TRBJ2-7; D unresolved. CDR1 and CDR2 from the germline V gene are PRHDT and FYEKMQ (reference sequence). V was clipped by 3 bases and J by 1 base, with 7 bases between them. The CDR3 contains 13 residues. As DNA, the CDR3 is TGTGCCAGCAGCTTTTGGCAGTCCTACGAGCAGTACTTC. Translated: CASSFWQSYEQYF.

This clonotype was seen at least ten times. The chain combines TRBV7-9 with TRBJ2-4, with 9 bases lining up with TRBD1. In germline, CDR1 is SEHNR, CDR2 FQNEAQ (reference sequence). The CDR3 length is 16 residues. V was clipped by 4 bases and J by 3 bases; unmatched bases: 7. The CDR3 sequence: CASSSGQGFDKNIQYF. The CDR3 nucleotides are TGTGCCAGCAGCTCGGGACAGGGTTTTGACAAAAACATTCAGTACTTC.

This sequence joins TRBV29-1 and TRBJ1-1; TRBD1 is a possible D gene (6 bases). Looked up from germline, CDR1 is SQVTM and CDR2 is ANQGSEA. Deletions cut 6 bases from V and 8 bases from J, with 13 bases between. There are 11 residues in the CDR3. Here the CDR3 DNA reads TGCAGCGTCCTGGGCACAGGGGAAGCTTTCTTT. Translation: CSVLGTGEAFF.

A few counts support this clonotype. This sequence joins TRBV7-9 and TRBJ1-1; maybe TRBD1 (6 bases). The CDR3 consists of 11 residues. CDR1 is SEHNR, CDR2 FQNEAQ, per germline (reference sequence). The V gene lost 11 bases and the J gene lost 7 bases, with 14 bases spanning the gap. The CDR3 here is CACGGHGEAFF. The CDR3 DNA sequence: TGTGCCTGCGGGGGGCATGGTGAAGCTTTCTTT.

This chain uses TRBV6-2 or TRBV6-3 with TRBJ2-5; 9 bases match TRBD1. This CDR3 spans 18 amino acids. The V segment lost 4 bases and the J segment 4 bases; nucleotides outside the gene matches: 16. CDR1 MNHEY and CDR2 SVGEGT come from the germline V gene. This CDR3 reads CASSFRDRVARIGETQYF. DNA for the CDR3: TGTGCCAGCAGTTTCCGGGACAGGGTGGCACGTATCGGAGAGACCCAGTACTTC.

This clonotype was seen more than once but under ten times. V usage is TRBV20-1 and J usage is TRBJ2-6; maybe TRBD2 (6 bases). Germline V CDR1 and CDR2: DFQATT, SNEGSKA (reference sequence). This CDR3 has 19 amino acids. Trimming removed 0 bases at V and 0 bases at J, with 18 bases between. CDR3 in amino acids: CSARDFLATAPSGANVLTF. The CDR3 region has the DNA TGCAGTGCTAGAGATTTCCTAGCGACAGCACCCTCTGGGGCCAACGTCCTGACTTTC.

The chain combines TRBV12-3 or TRBV12-4 with TRBJ2-3, with D tentatively TRBD1 (6 bases). This CDR3 is 16 amino acids long. V gave up 6 bases and J gave up 4 bases, with 20 bases separating them. CDR3 DNA sequence: TGTGCCAGCAGAGACTCCAGACAGGAGTTTCCAGATACGCAGTATTTT. Its protein product is CASRDSRQEFPDTQYF.

This chain links TRBV28 with TRBJ2-7, with 9 bases identical to TRBD1. The CDR3 is 14 amino acids. The germline gives CDR1 MDHEN, CDR2 SYDVKM. The V gene end was trimmed by 6 bases and the J gene end by 5 bases; junction bases not matched to a gene: 8. The chain's CDR3 is CASSPRDRAHEQYV. CDR3 DNA sequence: TGTGCCAGCAGCCCGAGGGACAGGGCCCACGAGCAGTACGTC.

CDR3 protein: CAISERTDGNTIYF. CDR3 coding DNA: TGTGCCATCAGTGAAAGGACAGACGGAAACACCATATATTTT. This chain uses TRBV10-3 with TRBJ1-3, with a possible D match to TRBD1 (6 bases). Trimming took off 3 bases at V and 4 bases at J, with 10 bases between the two ends. CDR3 length: 14 amino acids. CDR1 is ENHRY, CDR2 SYGVKD, per germline.

This chain joins TRBV28 and TRBJ2-6; unclear D gene. This CDR3 is built from 13 residues. Germline assignment: CDR1 MDHEN and CDR2 SYDVKM. The V end was cut by 4 bases, the J end by 5 bases, with 6 bases between. As DNA, the CDR3 is TGTGCCAGCAGTTCCCCAAGGGCCAACGTCCTGACTTTC. It translates to CASSSPRANVLTF.

In regard to this clonotype: This could be a read error, since a much larger clone is one nucleotide away. The V gene is TRBV7-8, the J gene TRBJ2-1; D is unclear. Germline values: CDR1 SGHVS, CDR2 FQNEAQ. The CDR3 runs 16 residues. Trimming removed 3 bases at V and 0 bases at J, with 12 bases between. The CDR3 nucleotides read TGTGCCAGCAGCTTGGCCGGGTCGGCCTCCTACAATGAGCAGTTCTTC. Amino acids: CASSLAGSASYNEQFF.

As to this clonotype: The junction and the germline gene differ at one end; a read error may be behind it. The V call is TRBV5-5, the J call TRBJ2-1; D uncertain. The germline V gene has CDR1 SGHKS and CDR2 YYEKEE (reference sequence). The CDR3 spans 14 residues. DNA for the CDR3: TGTGTCAGCAGCTTTGGGGTCGACTACAATGAGCAGTTCTTC. Translated, it gives CVSSFGVDYNEQFF.

The rearrangement joins TRBV20-1 to TRBJ2-7; D may be TRBD1 (6 bases). Germline V CDR1 and CDR2: DFQATT, SNEGSKA (reference sequence). Trimming cost V 1 base and J 7 bases, with 32 bases left between them. The CDR3 totals 19 residues. DNA for the CDR3: TGCAGTGCTAGAGTCGAAGAAGGACAGCCAGAAATTAGGGTGGGTGAGCAGTACGTC. Protein: CSARVEEGQPEIRVGEQYV.

This clonotype was recorded at least ten times. This chain joins TRBV6-5 and TRBJ1-1, with no clear D. Germline V gene sequence: CDR1 MNHEY, CDR2 SVGAGI. CDR3 length equals 15 residues. Trimming shortened V by 0 bases and J by 1 base, and 9 bases separated the two germline ends. DNA for the CDR3: TGTGCCAGCAGTTACTCCGAGGGAACGAACACTGAAGCTTTCTTT. Its translation is CASSYSEGTNTEAFF.

This clonotype appeared a few times. The rearrangement links TRBV6-1 to TRBJ2-1, with 8 bases aligning to TRBD2. Germline trimming cut 1 base from V and 6 bases from J; bases unmatched to any gene: 5. Per the germline V gene, CDR1 is MNHNS and CDR2 is SASEGT. This CDR3 is 15 amino acids long. As DNA, the CDR3 is TGTGCCAGCAGTGAAGACGGGGGGGTCTTCAATGAGCAGTTCTTC. Protein: CASSEDGGVFNEQFF.

The chain uses TRBV2 and TRBJ2-4; 12 nucleotides align to TRBD1. Germline V gene data show CDR1 as SNHLY and CDR2 as FYNNEI. CDR3 length equals 17 residues. The ends lost 4 bases at V and 6 bases at J; junction bases unmatched: 10. The CDR3 loop reads CASSGDRGREPGNIQYF. In DNA form, the CDR3 reads TGTGCCAGCAGTGGGGACAGGGGGCGAGAGCCAGGAAACATTCAGTACTTC.